These 5 T cell receptor beta chains came from one sample sequenced in a study of cytomegalovirus exposure and HLA in healthy donors (dated by TCRdb to between 2016 and 2019). Library creation used the immunoSEQ multiplex PCR assay. For the multiplex PCR, a mixture combining 60 forward primers for TCR Vbeta segments and 13 reverse primers for TCR Jbeta segments was used. TCRdb retrieved this table from immuneACCESS and kept in-frame rearrangements only. Not all clones are present; in checked studies, unresolved V genes account for under half, and no reason is known for the remainder. This sample gives roughly 100,000 clones in total; roughly 80% of them show up just once. Roughly 4% of the sample belongs to the ten largest clones. Sequencing was done on a sample of PBMCs. These receptors were obtained from a man between 50 and 59 years old in good health and CMV-seropositive.

V and J are TRBV6-6 and TRBJ2-3, with 11 bases that match TRBD1. Trimming at V came to 9 bases and at J to 5 bases, leaving 1 base not matched to a gene. The germline CDR1 and CDR2 sequences are MNHNY and SVGAGI (reference sequence). The CDR3 runs to 12 residues. CDR3 sequence reads: CASGTGGDTQYF. In DNA, the CDR3 is TGTGCCAGTGGGACAGGGGGAGATACGCAGTATTTT.

The rearrangement joins TRBV15 to TRBJ2-3; 9 bases are shared with TRBD1. This CDR3 is 16 amino acids long. The V segment lost 0 bases and the J segment 3 bases; nucleotides outside the gene matches: 4. Germline CDR1 LNHNV, CDR2 YYDKDF (reference sequence). In DNA, the CDR3 is TGTGCCACCAGCAGAGATGCTGGGACAGGGACAGATACGCAGTATTTT. This encodes CATSRDAGTGTDTQYF.

This clone was counted between two and nine times. The chain is built from TRBV19 and TRBJ2-1, with 9 bases identical to TRBD2. V shed 3 bases and J 6 bases; nucleotides not matched to a gene: 6. The CDR3 is 15 amino acids. Germline V gene data show CDR1 as LNHDA and CDR2 as SQIVND (reference sequence). The CDR3 is CASSITKREANEQFF. In nucleotides, the CDR3 is TGTGCCAGTAGTATCACAAAGCGGGAGGCCAATGAGCAGTTCTTC.

The CDR3: CASSHSTDPRTQHF. For the CDR3, the DNA is TGTGCCAGCAGCCATTCGACAGACCCCAGGACCCAGCATTTT. The chain employs TRBV7-9 and TRBJ1-5; tentative D call: TRBD1 (5 bases). The CDR3 is 14 residues long. Trimming pared 5 bases from V and 11 bases from J, leaving 19 bases between. Germline loops: CDR1 SEHNR, CDR2 FQNEAQ (reference sequence). Looking up the rest from reference TRBV7-9 and TRBJ1-5 gives the full variable domain: DTGVSQNPRHKITKRGQNVTFRCDPISEHNRLYWYRQTLGQGPEFLTYFQNEAQLEKSRLLSDRFSAERPKGSFSTLEIQRTEQGDSAMYLCASSHSTDPRTQHFGDGTRLSIL.

The rearrangement joins TRBV2 to TRBJ1-5; D is perhaps TRBD1 (5 bases). The V and J ends lost 5 bases and 5 bases respectively, with 7 bases between them. Germline CDR1 is SNHLY and CDR2 is FYNNEI. CDR3 size: 12 residues. The CDR3 loop reads CASSQGYQPQHF. In nucleotides, the CDR3 is TGTGCCAGCAGTCAGGGCTATCAGCCCCAGCATTTT.